This entry features one TCR beta chain sequence. Its antigen target is currently unknown. No clone much larger than this one lies a single base away; base qualities are absent. This sample is part of a study of shared clonotypes between healthy human individuals (dated by TCRdb to 2018 to 2020). Broadly, across the study: A couple of women and a few men aged 18 to 49 years were included in the cohort. For each donor, CD4 naive and CD4 memory were each run on three plates, CD8 naive on two plates, and CD8 memory on one plate. To estimate repertoire size and how much clonotypes are shared between individuals, the study performed deep sequencing of blood TCR repertoires from roughly five healthy adults. To increase sequencing depth and limit assay-specific biases, TCR repertoire library preparation and sequencing were carried out by different laboratories using diverse techniques. Per donor, leukapheresis produced somewhere between about 0.94 and 10 billion PBMCs.

Using the deep immunoSEQ assay, TCR CDR3 regions were amplified from genomic DNA by multiplex PCR. Extracted genomic DNA from each cell subset was spread evenly across all wells of several immunoSEQ 96-well plates, with each plate serving as a replicate. Each replicate PCR for sorted subsets received around 210 ng genomic DNA, equal to tens of thousands of T cell genomes. The purified libraries were quantified using a Qubit 3.0 fluorometer, sized with a Bioanalyzer 2100, and then quantified again using the KAPA Library Quantification kit. A separate single-read 150-cycle Illumina NextSeq 550 flow cell was used to sequence each immunoSEQ 96-well plate. From the authors' description of their analysis: Because the immunoSEQ output held only junctional sequences and lacked quality scores, the filtering could not match the filtering applied to full-length reads. Sequences were annotated with PyIR, a Python wrapper for IgBLAST v1.9, and V/J genes and CDR3 were assigned using IMGT germline references. Reads were filtered out if the reads had weak V/J assignments (E-value above 1e-6), no CDR3, stop codons, out-of-frame junctions, or ambiguous translated residues. V3J clonotypes were defined by identical inferred V gene, J gene, and CDR3 amino acid sequence. Percentage overlap between repertoires was calculated by dividing the number of shared unique clonotypes by the size of the smaller repertoire. RTK rarefaction, the Chao1 estimator, and Recon v2.1 estimates of unobserved clonotypes were used to assess repertoire richness. For all TCRbeta clonotypes obtained by the gDNA method from four donors, generation probabilities were computed with OLGA. TCRdb took over this immuneACCESS table, retaining in-frame rearrangements with V and J assigned. Such tables are incomplete; in checked studies, under half of the missing clones stem from an unresolved V gene, and the remainder is unexplained. The V and J calls and clone size were taken over from that table, and D and trimming were inferred from the DNA. The sample table shows around 1.5 million clones, and 98% are seen once. The ten most abundant clones make up about 0.45% of the sample.

The donors were healthy, HIV-negative adults who had no recently reported acute infections or vaccinations. Only Caucasian adults living in Nashville, Tennessee, USA were represented among the donors. Magnetic negative selection was used to enrich CD4+ T cells, after which naive cells were positively selected on CD45RA and the negative fraction became the memory subset. After blood collection by leukapheresis, PBMCs were isolated using Ficoll-Histopaque density gradient centrifugation and then cryopreserved in the vapor phase of liquid nitrogen. Analytical flow cytometry was used to check the purity and quantity of every magnetically sorted T cell population. Genomic DNA was isolated from every sorted fraction and measured by UV absorbance on a Nanodrop 2000c. Including cysteine and phenylalanine, the CDR3 has 17 amino acids. Only the CDR3 part of the read is kept: 51 bases, read in frame from the first base. V and J are truncated by 2 bases and 4 bases respectively, leaving an intervening sequence of 18 bases. In the germline V gene, CDR1 corresponds to MNHNS and CDR2 to SASEGT.

What the authors observed across the whole study: Based on pairwise subsampling, the degree of clonotype sharing among donors was expected to be affected by sequencing depth. The genetic and exposure-history diversity represented was limited by the small number of donors. Incomplete sequencing was indicated by rarefaction of sorted-subset datasets, despite the large sequencing depth. Clonotypes shared by all four sorted-subset donors showed higher generation probabilities than non-shared clonotypes. Approximately 5% of naive CD4, roughly 3.5% of naive CD8, approximately 2.2% of memory CD4, and about 0.4% of memory CD8 clonotypes were shared across several donors. Only blood was sampled, and tissue TCR repertoires likely differ from those in blood. Larger estimated clonotype richness was generally found for naive subsets than for memory subsets.

The sequence joins TRBV6-1 to TRBJ2-1, with no D gene named confidently. This clonotype originated in a man aged 25-40 years in good health. Sequenced input: naive CD4+ T cells sorted from blood. Taken with the paper, the label for cell subset or site translates to: CD45RA+ positively selected. Here is the DNA: TGTGCCAGCAGTGAAACCCAACGCGGAACAGCATACAATGAGCAGTTCTTC. Protein translation: CASSETQRGTAYNEQFF.